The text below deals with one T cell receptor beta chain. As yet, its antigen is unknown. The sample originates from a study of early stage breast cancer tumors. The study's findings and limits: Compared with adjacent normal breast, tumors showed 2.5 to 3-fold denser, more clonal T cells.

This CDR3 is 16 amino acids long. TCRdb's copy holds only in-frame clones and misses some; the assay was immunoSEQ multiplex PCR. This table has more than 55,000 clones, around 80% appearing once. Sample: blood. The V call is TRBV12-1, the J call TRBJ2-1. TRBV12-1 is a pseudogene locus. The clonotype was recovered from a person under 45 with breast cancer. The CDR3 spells CASSPHCLGTANEQFF. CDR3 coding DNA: TGTGCCAGCAGCCCACACTGTTTGGGGACCGCCAATGAGCAGTTCTTC.